The clone carrying this TCR beta chain has more than one count but fewer than ten. Its antigen is unidentified. The repertoire was sequenced with immunoSEQ multiplex PCR; TCRdb's copy has only in-frame clones and lacks some. The sample holds thousands of clones, 65% to 80% seen once. This record comes from a study of CD8 T cell repertoires and HIV-1 epitope variants. Background on the study: Epitopes were three Gag families plus Nef HW9 and YT9.

Study-wide findings and caveats: The assay identified only TCR beta chains of antigen-proliferating T cells.

Sequenced sample: cultured CD8+ T cells derived from PBMCs. The sequence came from a male donor with HIV.

The CDR3 region is CASSYTLKTGSKPNEQFF. The CDR3 DNA reads TGCGCCAGCAGCTACACCCTAAAGACAGGGTCTAAACCGAATGAGCAGTTCTTC. This rearrangement joins TRBV5-1 to TRBJ2-1, with 7 bases lining up with TRBD1. Per the germline V gene, CDR1 is SGHRS and CDR2 is YFSETQ. The CDR3 totals 18 residues. The V gene end was trimmed by 3 bases and the J gene end by 7 bases; junction bases not matched to a gene: 19.